The sequence of this T cell receptor (beta chain) was determined in a study of human T cells and chemical hapten exposure. In TCRdb, the RACE reads were re-called with MiXCR into one record per CDR3 protein. The sample consists of a few hundred thousand distinct CDR3 sequences, around 9.3% of them appearing once. Time point in this sample: pre-sensitization, week 0. Treatment specified: therapeutic diphenylcyclopropenone sensitization with weekly scalp DPC. Trimming pared 4 bases from V and 2 bases from J, leaving 19 bases between. CDR3 size: 18 residues. Looked up from germline, CDR1 is SGHRS and CDR2 is YFSETQ.

V is TRBV5-1 and J is TRBJ2-6, with D possibly called TRBD1 or TRBD2 (7 bases each). Source: whole blood, taken in connection with sensitization to the hapten diphenylcyclopropenone (DPC). This clonotype originated in a woman between 40 and 50 years old with alopecia areata. Some clones in this sample may be carry-over from other donors' samples. The CDR3 region has the DNA TGCGCCAGCAGCCCTAGGGGAGGGGGCGTAACTGGGGCCAACGTCCTGACTTTC. The encoded protein is CASSPRGGGVTGANVLTF.